These 27 T cell receptor beta chains were sequenced from one sample in a study of identical twins. Each CDR3 protein is one row after TCRdb ran MiXCR on the 5' RACE reads. The sample has under 250,000 distinct CDR3 sequences, 7.5% seen once. These data were also filed under a second study, of yellow fever vaccine responses in identical twins.

The sample taken for sequencing was memory (CD45RO+) T cells sorted from blood. These receptors came from a woman aged 18 to 35 in good health.

In its sample, this clonotype was seen many times. The chain carries TRBV4-2 and TRBJ2-2; no clear D. CDR3 size: 15 residues. Germline CDR1 is LGHNA and CDR2 is YNFKEQ. Trimming removed 1 base at V and 0 bases at J, with 6 bases between. CDR3 DNA sequence: TGTGCCAGCAGCCAAGCCTCGTCGAACACCGGGGAGCTGTTTTTT. Translated: CASSQASSNTGELFF.

A few counts support this clonotype. V gene TRBV20-1 combines with J gene TRBJ2-3, with a possible D match to TRBD1 (6 bases). V lost 8 bases, J lost 2 bases, and 17 bases lay in between. CDR3 length: 14 amino acids. Looked up from germline, CDR1 is DFQATT and CDR2 is SNEGSKA (reference sequence). Here the CDR3 reads CSPEDSSHTDTQYF. Written as DNA, the CDR3 is TGCAGTCCCGAGGACAGCTCCCACACAGATACGCAGTATTTT.

The chain uses TRBV3-1 and TRBJ1-6; possible D gene TRBD1, 5 bases. Between the trimmed V and J ends, which lost 3 bases and 9 bases, there was a span of 9 bases. The CDR3 spans 13 residues. The V gene's germline CDR1 is LGHDT and CDR2 YNNKEL (reference sequence). CDR3 residues: CASSQGTASPLHF. CDR3 bases: TGTGCCAGCAGCCAGGGGACGGCTTCACCCCTCCACTTT. The full variable domain, in which reference TRBV3-1 and TRBJ1-6 provide the parts outside the CDR3, is DTAVSQTPKYLVTQMGNDKSIKCEQNLGHDTMYWYKQDSKKFLKIMFSYNNKELIINETVPNRFSPKSPDKAHLNLHINSLELGDSAVYFCASSQGTASPLHFGNGTRLTVT.

V and J are TRBV20-1 and TRBJ2-6, with 9 bases fitting TRBD1. Germline V lookup: CDR1 DFQATT, CDR2 SNEGSKA (reference sequence). The junction had 10 bases not matched to a gene; V was cut back by 7 bases and J by 3 bases. The CDR3 runs to 16 residues. The CDR3 protein is CSGIQGAMSGANVLTF. As DNA, the CDR3 is TGCAGTGGAATACAGGGGGCGATGAGTGGGGCCAACGTCCTGACTTTC.

J is TRBJ2-2 and V is TRBV5-1; D might be TRBD2 (5 bases). The CDR3 is 14 amino acids. Germline V lookup: CDR1 SGHRS, CDR2 YFSETQ. The V end was cut by 0 bases, the J end by 6 bases, with 9 bases between. CDR3 DNA sequence: TGCGCCAGCAGCTTGGCGGGGTCAGCCGGGGAGCTGTTTTTT. Amino acids: CASSLAGSAGELFF. Drawing the rest from reference TRBV5-1 and TRBJ2-2, the complete variable domain is KAGVTQTPRYLIKTRGQQVTLSCSPISGHRSVSWYQQTPGQGLQFLFEYFSETQRNKGNFPGRFSGRQFSNSRSEMNVSTLELGDSALYLCASSLAGSAGELFFGEGSRLTVL.

This clonotype was detected a few times. This rearrangement joins TRBV14 to TRBJ2-7; 8 positions agree with TRBD1. The CDR3 consists of 17 residues. Germline loops: CDR1 SGHDN, CDR2 FVKESK. The V and J ends lost 0 bases and 4 bases, in that order; junction bases with no gene match: 11. The DNA for the CDR3 is TGTGCCAGCAGCCAAGATTTTCGGGCAGGGGGCTCGTACGAGCAGTACTTC. As protein: CASSQDFRAGGSYEQYF. Supplemented by reference TRBV14 and TRBJ2-7, the full variable domain reads EAGVTQFPSHSVIEKGQTVTLRCDPISGHDNLYWYRRVMGKEIKFLLHFVKESKQDESGMPNNRFLAERTGGTYSTLKVQPAELEDSGVYFCASSQDFRAGGSYEQYFGPGTRLTVT.

The V call is TRBV18, the J call TRBJ2-7; no reliable D call. Trimming cost V 3 bases and J 0 bases, with 9 bases left between them. The CDR3 extends over 14 amino acids. The germline V gene has CDR1 KGHSH and CDR2 LQKENI. The CDR3 DNA reads as TGTGCCAGCTCACCCGTGGGAAGCTCCTACGAGCAGTACTTC. This encodes CASSPVGSSYEQYF. Together with reference TRBV18 and TRBJ2-7, the CDR3 gives the full variable domain: NAGVMQNPRHLVRRRGQEARLRCSPMKGHSHVYWYRQLPEEGLKFMVYLQKENIIDESGMPKERFSAEFPKEGPSILRIQQVVRGDSAAYFCASSPVGSSYEQYFGPGTRLTVT.

This clonotype appeared many times. The CDR3 spells CASSLPGTGIYEQYF. DNA for the CDR3: TGTGCCAGCAGCTTGCCCGGGACAGGGATCTACGAGCAGTACTTC. The V and J genes are TRBV14 and TRBJ2-7, with TRBD1 matching 9 bases. CDR3 length equals 15 residues. Germline CDR1 SGHDN, CDR2 FVKESK. V lost 5 bases and J lost 3; bases outside the gene matches: 8. Complete variable domain (other parts from reference TRBV14 and TRBJ2-7): EAGVTQFPSHSVIEKGQTVTLRCDPISGHDNLYWYRRVMGKEIKFLLHFVKESKQDESGMPNNRFLAERTGGTYSTLKVQPAELEDSGVYFCASSLPGTGIYEQYFGPGTRLTVT.

In its sample, this clonotype was seen a few times. This sequence joins TRBV4-2 and TRBJ2-4; TRBD1 matches 8 bases. CDR1 is LGHNA and CDR2 is YNFKEQ in the germline V gene. V shed 3 bases, J shed 0 bases, and the junction held 16 bases outside the gene matches. The CDR3 contains 20 residues. The CDR3 sequence is CASSQDREWSGKLAKNIQYF. Written as DNA, the CDR3 is TGTGCCAGCAGCCAGGACAGGGAGTGGAGCGGCAAGCTAGCCAAAAACATTCAGTACTTC.

The chain recombines TRBV6-5 with TRBJ1-6, with TRBD1 as a possible D gene (6 bases). V lost 4 bases and J 10 bases, leaving 8 bases between the germline ends. The CDR3 has 12 residues. CDR1 and CDR2 (germline): MNHEY, SVGAGI. Here the CDR3 DNA reads TGTGCCAGCAGTTCAGGGGTCTCACCCCTCCACTTT. Translating gives CASSSGVSPLHF.

V gene TRBV11-2 combines with J gene TRBJ2-3; tentative D call: TRBD2 (5 bases). The CDR3 has 16 residues. Trimming took off 3 bases at V and 1 base at J, with 14 bases between the two ends. Germline V gene lookup returns CDR1 SGHAT and CDR2 FQNNGV. DNA for the CDR3: TGTGCCAGCAGCTTTGGTTCCGGGAAGGGCACAGATACGCAGTATTTT. This gives the protein CASSFGSGKGTDTQYF.

This clonotype showed up many times. The genes are TRBV5-8 and TRBJ2-1; the D gene is possibly TRBD1 (5 bases). This CDR3 is built from 13 residues. Germline V gives CDR1 SGHTS, CDR2 YDEGEE. Trimming removed 4 bases at V and 10 bases at J, with 15 bases between. CDR3 DNA: TGTGCCAGCAGCCGAACACGGCAGGGAGAGCAGTTCTTC. Protein: CASSRTRQGEQFF.

The gene calls are TRBV7-2 and TRBJ2-5, with 7 positions matching TRBD1. In germline, CDR1 is SGHTA, CDR2 FQGNSA. V lost 4 bases, J lost 5 bases, and 4 bases stayed unmatched. This CDR3 has 13 residues. The DNA for the CDR3 is TGTGCCAGCAGCTCCAGGGGGTTGGAGACCCAGTACTTC. Amino acid sequence: CASSSRGLETQYF.

This clonotype was observed many times. This sequence joins TRBV20-1 and TRBJ2-3; possibly TRBD1 or TRBD2 for D (5 bases each). The germline CDR1 and CDR2 sequences are DFQATT and SNEGSKA (reference sequence). Trimming removed 3 bases from V and 2 bases from J, with 12 bases in between. The CDR3 contains 14 residues. CDR3 loop: CSASLGAHTDTQYF. CDR3 DNA sequence: TGCAGTGCTAGCCTCGGGGCGCACACAGATACGCAGTATTTT.

Many counts were recorded for this clonotype. The V and J genes are TRBV13 and TRBJ2-3; 8 nucleotides align to TRBD2. V lost 3 bases and J lost 4; bases outside the gene matches: 6. The CDR3 length is 15 residues. CDR1 is PRHDT, CDR2 FYEKMQ, per germline (reference sequence). CDR3 bases: TGTGCCAGCAGCTTCCATAGCGGGGAGGCAGATACGCAGTATTTT. As protein: CASSFHSGEADTQYF.

The chain couples TRBV5-1 to TRBJ2-2; D is perhaps TRBD2 (5 bases). With 3 bases removed from V and 6 bases from J, the gap between germline ends came to 15 bases. Germline assignment: CDR1 SGHRS and CDR2 YFSETQ. The CDR3 is made up of 15 amino acids. The CDR3 loop reads CASSSTTVISGELFF. For the CDR3, the DNA is TGCGCCAGCAGCTCGACTACCGTTATATCCGGGGAGCTGTTTTTT.

The sample holds a few counts of this clonotype. The genes are TRBV5-1 and TRBJ1-1; 8 bases line up with TRBD1. This CDR3 has 17 amino acids. Germline V lookup: CDR1 SGHRS, CDR2 YFSETQ. Trimming removed 4 bases from V and 4 bases from J; junction bases left unmatched: 15. CDR3 nucleotide sequence: TGCGCCAGCAGCCAGGGGGGCAGGGGGCGCGCGGGCACTGAAGCTTTCTTT. Amino acids: CASSQGGRGRAGTEAFF.

The J gene is TRBJ1-6, the V gene TRBV15; no definite D call. Germline loops: CDR1 LNHNV, CDR2 YYDKDF (reference sequence). The CDR3 contains 16 residues. Trimming shortened V by 0 bases and J by 9 bases, and 15 bases separated the two germline ends. The CDR3 is CATSRDHRAPGSPLHF. CDR3 nucleotide sequence: TGTGCCACCAGCAGAGACCATAGGGCTCCCGGTTCACCCCTCCACTTT.

The table lists this clonotype with a few counts. The rearrangement links TRBV6-4 to TRBJ1-2, with D unresolved. Between the trimmed V and J ends, which lost 4 bases and 4 bases, there was a span of 16 bases. The CDR3 is 15 residues long. Germline CDR1 and CDR2: MRHNA and SNTAGT. The CDR3 here is CASSVSAGSPYGYTF. CDR3 coding DNA: TGTGCCAGCAGTGTTAGCGCCGGTTCCCCCTATGGCTACACCTTC.

At least ten counts were recorded for this clonotype. This rearrangement joins TRBV4-2 to TRBJ2-3; 9 positions match TRBD2. The CDR3 runs 17 residues. Germline V gives CDR1 LGHNA, CDR2 YNFKEQ. The ends lost 3 bases at V and 2 bases at J; junction bases unmatched: 9. The CDR3 coding sequence is TGTGCCAGCAGCCAGCCCCTTGGCGGGGGGGCCACAGATACGCAGTATTTT. As protein: CASSQPLGGGATDTQYF.

This clonotype appeared a few times. The rearrangement joins TRBV6-5 to TRBJ2-5, with D possibly TRBD1 on 5 matching bases. CDR3 size: 15 residues. Deletions cut 6 bases from V and 1 base from J, with 15 bases between. Per germline, CDR1 MNHEY and CDR2 SVGAGI. This CDR3 reads CASSDSRVFQETQYF. The CDR3, as DNA: TGTGCCAGCAGCGACTCCAGGGTATTCCAAGAGACCCAGTACTTC.

This clonotype was found many times. The V gene is TRBV28, the J gene TRBJ2-1; 7 nucleotides agree with TRBD1. V lost 4 bases to trimming and J lost 5 bases; unmatched junction nucleotides: 14. This CDR3 comprises 17 residues. CDR1 and CDR2 from the germline V gene are MDHEN and SYDVKM. The CDR3 is CASSSPLRGQRHNEQFF. The CDR3 DNA follows: TGTGCCAGCAGTTCTCCCCTTAGGGGACAGCGACACAATGAGCAGTTCTTC.

The V and J genes are TRBV29-1 and TRBJ2-7, with TRBD1 matching 9 bases. The ends lost 7 bases at V and 9 bases at J; junction bases unmatched: 4. The CDR3 has 10 residues. The germline V gene encodes CDR1 SQVTM and CDR2 ANQGSEA. The CDR3 region is CSAWTGAQYF. CDR3 DNA: TGCAGCGCTTGGACAGGGGCGCAGTACTTC.

There are many counts of this clonotype. V is TRBV20-1 and J is TRBJ2-5; D is perhaps TRBD1 (6 bases). This CDR3 comprises 14 residues. Trimming took off 6 bases at V and 4 bases at J, with 18 bases between the two ends. Per the germline V gene, CDR1 is DFQATT and CDR2 is SNEGSKA (reference sequence). This chain's CDR3 is CSAQVGGIGETQYF. DNA of the CDR3: TGCAGTGCACAAGTAGGGGGTATAGGAGAGACCCAGTACTTC.

In DNA, the CDR3 is TGTGCCAGCAGCCCCCTAGGGTGGGATGGCTACACCTTC. This gives the protein CASSPLGWDGYTF. The rearrangement joins TRBV5-6 to TRBJ1-2, with no clear D. V was cut by 4 bases and J by 6 bases, with 13 bases left in between. Germline V gene data show CDR1 as SGHDT and CDR2 as YYEEEE. The CDR3 spans 13 residues.

This clonotype was detected many times. The junction differs from germline at one of its ends, possibly a read error. V and J are TRBV20-1 and TRBJ1-5; no clear D gene. The CDR3 is 14 residues long. Per the germline V gene, CDR1 is DFQATT and CDR2 is SNEGSKA (reference sequence). This chain's CDR3 is CSARNPHSNQLQHF. The CDR3 region has the DNA TGCAGTGCTAGAAACCCCCATTCGAATCAGCTCCAGCATTTT.

This clonotype was seen repeatedly, ten times or more. The gene calls are TRBV4-3 and TRBJ2-7; a possible D gene is TRBD1 (6 bases). The CDR3 contains 15 residues. Trimming shortened V by 0 bases and J by 3 bases, and 12 bases separated the two germline ends. Germline CDR1 and CDR2: LGHNA and YSLEER. In DNA form, the CDR3 reads TGCGCCAGCAGCCAAGAAGTACAGGGCATCTACGAGCAGTACTTC. Its protein is CASSQEVQGIYEQYF.